Detailed here is one TCR beta chain. Its target is unknown. The data were obtained in a study of T cell responses to AZD1222 COVID-19 vaccine. Findings of the study overall: Dominant CD4 TCR responses targeted spike regions 160-218 and 743-854. Just five or six AZD1222 recipients were seropositive at baseline. Spike-specific TCR breadth and depth grew following two AZD1222 doses.

The protocol was immunoSEQ multiplex PCR, while the TCRdb copy is restricted to in-frame clones and leaves out a portion. Among 100,000 to 150,000 clones listed, approximately 84% were seen once. Germline CDR1 is SGHRS and CDR2 is YFSETQ. J lost 7 bases, V lost 4 bases, and 5 bases had no gene match. The CDR3 sequence is 14 residues long. This sequence originates from an adult in good health. The starting material was peripheral blood, obtained on day 0 of AZD1222 vaccination. The V gene is TRBV5-1, the J gene TRBJ1-2, with TRBD1 identical over 12 bases. Here the CDR3 DNA reads TGCGCCAGCAGCGCGGGACAGGGGGCAGGTGGCTACACCTTC. This encodes CASSAGQGAGGYTF.